This TCR beta chain was identified during a study of T cell responses to AZD1222 COVID-19 vaccine. This table comes from immunoSEQ multiplex PCR, and its TCRdb copy is limited to in-frame clones, with some not included. The sample holds 100,000 to 150,000 clones, 88% seen once. Study results and caveats: Spike-wide vaccine-associated CD4 TCRs dominated at 160-218 and 743-854.

A note on this clone: The antigen remains undetermined.

The CDR3 runs 14 residues. V was trimmed by 4 bases and J by 8 bases, leaving 15 bases between them. CDR1 SGHNT and CDR2 YENEEA come from the germline V gene. The sample in question was peripheral blood, obtained on day 0 of AZD1222 vaccination. This sequence originates from an adult in good health. The V call is TRBV11-3, the J call TRBJ2-1; unclear D gene. CDR3 nucleotide sequence: TGTGCCAGCAGCTCTCGCGAGAGGTGGGATGAGCAGTTCTTC. This translates into CASSSRERWDEQFF.